Listed below are T cell receptor beta chains from one sample, sequenced in a study of PD-L1 blockade in urothelial cancer. The protocol was immunoSEQ multiplex PCR, while the TCRdb copy is restricted to in-frame clones and leaves out a portion. Of tens of thousands of clones listed, nearly 90% are singletons. The sequencing here drew on PBMCs, taken around atezolizumab (anti-PD-L1) treatment. The receptor source for this set is a man aged 60-69 years with urothelial cancer. The CDR3 runs from the conserved cysteine through the conserved F or W. A D gene is named only where the DNA matches it firmly. Size values are once, few and many counts, or a class for expanded clones, and some rows have none.

CDR3 protein: CASSPPGQGNEQFF; CDR3 DNA: TGTGCCAGCAGTCCACCCGGACAGGGGAATGAGCAGTTCTTC; V gene: TRBV28; D gene: TRBD1; J gene: TRBJ2-1; clone size: -
CDR3 protein: CASSQDTAAGHLNTEAFF; CDR3 DNA: TGCGCCAGCAGCCAAGATACGGCCGCCGGACATTTGAACACTGAAGCTTTCTTT; V gene: TRBV4-1; D gene: -; J gene: TRBJ1-1; clone size: -
CDR3 protein: CASSLDRGREQYF; CDR3 DNA: TGTGCCAGCAGCTTAGATCGGGGTCGAGAGCAGTACTTC; V gene: TRBV7-8; D gene: -; J gene: TRBJ2-7; clone size: -
CDR3 protein: CASSLGAGGRQPQHF; CDR3 DNA: TGTGCCAGCAGCTTAGGTGCGGGCGGAAGGCAGCCCCAGCATTTT; V gene: TRBV7-2; D gene: -; J gene: TRBJ1-5; clone size: once
CDR3 protein: CASSPYSADYEQYF; CDR3 DNA: TGTGCCAGCAGTCCCTATTCCGCGGATTACGAGCAGTACTTC; V gene: TRBV7-2; D gene: -; J gene: TRBJ2-7; clone size: -
CDR3 protein: CASSKTSGGAPGELFF; CDR3 DNA: TGTGCCAGCAGCAAGACTAGCGGGGGGGCCCCCGGGGAGCTGTTTTTT; V gene: TRBV7-6; D gene: TRBD2; J gene: TRBJ2-2; clone size: -
CDR3 protein: CASSYLGTGDYEQYF; CDR3 DNA: TGTGCCAGCAGTTATCTCGGGACAGGGGACTACGAGCAGTACTTC; V gene: TRBV7-2; D gene: TRBD1; J gene: TRBJ2-7; clone size: once
CDR3 protein: CAWRPTSGGRTGELFF; CDR3 DNA: TGTGCCTGGAGACCAACTAGCGGGGGGCGCACCGGGGAGCTGTTTTTT; V gene: TRBV30; D gene: TRBD2; J gene: TRBJ2-2; clone size: once
CDR3 protein: CASSQPNRGNQPQHF; CDR3 DNA: TGCGCCAGCAGTCAGCCCAACAGGGGAAATCAGCCCCAGCATTTT; V gene: TRBV23-1; D gene: TRBD1; J gene: TRBJ1-5; clone size: -
CDR3 protein: CASSEYPQGTQYF; CDR3 DNA: TGTGCCAGCAGTGAATATCCTCAGGGTACGCAGTATTTT; V gene: TRBV6-1; D gene: -; J gene: TRBJ2-3; clone size: once
CDR3 protein: CASSQEGAGISYGYTF; CDR3 DNA: TGCGCCAGCAGCCAAGAAGGGGCGGGGATAAGTTATGGCTACACCTTC; V gene: TRBV4-1; D gene: -; J gene: TRBJ1-2; clone size: -
CDR3 protein: CASGSGGWDTQYF; CDR3 DNA: TGTGCCAGCGGGAGCGGGGGGTGGGATACGCAGTATTTT; V gene: TRBV7-2; D gene: TRBD2; J gene: TRBJ2-3; clone size: once
CDR3 protein: CASSEGLAGTDTQYF; CDR3 DNA: TGTGCCAGCTCCGAGGGACTAGCGGGGACAGATACGCAGTATTTT; V gene: TRBV18; D gene: TRBD2; J gene: TRBJ2-3; clone size: -
CDR3 protein: CASSTERESSYEQYF; CDR3 DNA: TGTGCCAGCAGCACAGAGCGGGAGAGCTCCTACGAGCAGTACTTC; V gene: TRBV9; D gene: TRBD2; J gene: TRBJ2-7; clone size: -
CDR3 protein: CSVERPGGTEAFF; CDR3 DNA: TGCAGCGTTGAAAGGCCCGGGGGCACTGAAGCTTTCTTT; V gene: TRBV29-1; D gene: -; J gene: TRBJ1-1; clone size: few
CDR3 protein: CASSASSGGAGETQYF; CDR3 DNA: TGTGCCAGCAGCGCCTCTAGCGGGGGGGCCGGAGAGACCCAGTACTTC; V gene: TRBV11-2; D gene: TRBD2; J gene: TRBJ2-5; clone size: -
CDR3 protein: CASSLEGRGSYEQYF; CDR3 DNA: TGCGCCAGCAGCTTGGAGGGGCGGGGTTCCTACGAGCAGTACTTC; V gene: TRBV5-1; D gene: -; J gene: TRBJ2-7; clone size: -